This T cell receptor (beta chain) was sequenced in a study of blood T cell repertoires in COVID-19. The overall study: Material from acute and convalescent COVID-19 was sourced from the United States, Italy and Spain. T cells, B-cell-depleted T cells, or PBMCs supplied cDNA or gDNA.

This CDR3 has 15 residues. The V gene's germline CDR1 is MGHRA and CDR2 YSYEKL. Trimming cost V 0 bases and J 7 bases, with 15 bases left between them. Per the original data handling: Cell counts per sample came from amplifying reference gene primers. Assay used: immunoSEQ multiplex PCR; TCRdb lists only in-frame clones, some missing. Clone size and the V and J calls come from that table; the DNA yielded D and trimming. The sample shows about 160,000 clones, roughly 73% of them seen only once. The sequence derives from a man in his 70s with acute or convalescent COVID-19. The gene calls are TRBV4-1 and TRBJ1-1; TRBD1 might be the D (5 bases). Sequencing was done on a sample of peripheral blood. CDR3: CASSQELVGGDEAFF. The DNA of the CDR3 is TGCGCCAGCAGCCAAGAACTGGTGGGGGGGGATGAAGCTTTCTTT.